This is a list of T cell receptor beta chains from one sample in a study of blood T cell repertoires in COVID-19. The protocol was immunoSEQ multiplex PCR, while the TCRdb copy is restricted to in-frame clones and leaves out a portion. The repertoire includes about 98,000 clones, approximately 80% of them detected once, and about a tenth sits in the top ten. The sequencing sample was made of peripheral blood. The receptors come from a man aged 65 to 85 with active or convalescent COVID-19. The CDR3 runs from the conserved cysteine through the conserved F or W. D genes are given only for firm matches. Clone sizes are given selectively: once, few, many, or a class where the clone is expanded.

j_gene: TRBJ1-4; v_gene: TRBV4-3; d_gene: TRBD1; abundance: NA; CDR3aa: CASSQDKLRQGTNEKLFF; CDR3nt: TGCGCCAGCAGCCAAGATAAGTTGAGACAGGGAACTAATGAAAAACTGTTTTTT
j_gene: TRBJ1-2; v_gene: TRBV14; d_gene: NA; abundance: NA; CDR3aa: CASSPGEGYTF; CDR3nt: TGTGCCAGCAGCCCCGGGGAGGGCTACACCTTC
j_gene: TRBJ2-1; v_gene: TRBV5-1; d_gene: NA; abundance: once; CDR3aa: CASSLGRSYNEQFF; CDR3nt: TGCGCCAGCAGCTTGGGGCGGTCCTACAATGAGCAGTTCTTC
j_gene: TRBJ1-1; v_gene: TRBV7-8; d_gene: NA; abundance: once; CDR3aa: CASSLGRHRDTEAFF; CDR3nt: TGTGCCAGCAGCTTGGGCAGACACCGAGACACTGAAGCTTTCTTT
j_gene: TRBJ1-5; v_gene: TRBV6-5; d_gene: NA; abundance: NA; CDR3aa: CASGEGPYSNQPQHF; CDR3nt: TGTGCCAGCGGGGAGGGTCCGTATAGCAATCAGCCCCAGCATTTT
j_gene: TRBJ1-2; v_gene: TRBV2; d_gene: TRBD1; abundance: NA; CDR3aa: CASSVERGQVNYGYTF; CDR3nt: TGTGCCAGCAGTGTGGAAAGGGGGCAAGTTAACTATGGCTACACCTTC
j_gene: TRBJ2-1; v_gene: TRBV7-9; d_gene: NA; abundance: NA; CDR3aa: CASSLPGLHPEQFF; CDR3nt: TGTGCCAGCAGCCTCCCGGGACTCCACCCTGAGCAGTTCTTC
j_gene: TRBJ2-7; v_gene: TRBV15; d_gene: NA; abundance: NA; CDR3aa: CATSRANGEQYF; CDR3nt: TGTGCCACCAGCAGAGCAAACGGCGAGCAGTACTTC
j_gene: TRBJ2-7; v_gene: TRBV11-3; d_gene: NA; abundance: NA; CDR3aa: CASSLTSAGRGEQYF; CDR3nt: TGTGCCAGCAGCTTAACGTCCGCGGGGCGAGGCGAGCAGTACTTC
j_gene: TRBJ2-7; v_gene: TRBV6-2/TRBV6-3; d_gene: NA; abundance: NA; CDR3aa: CACSYCGGALGEQYF; CDR3nt: TGTGCCTGCAGTTACTGTGGGGGGGCCCTAGGGGAGCAGTACTTC
j_gene: TRBJ2-5; v_gene: TRBV7-9; d_gene: NA; abundance: NA; CDR3aa: CASRDGTPQETQYF; CDR3nt: TGTGCCAGCAGGGACGGGACTCCACAAGAGACCCAGTACTTC
j_gene: TRBJ2-5; v_gene: TRBV4-3; d_gene: TRBD1; abundance: NA; CDR3aa: CASSQGDRRQPQETQYF; CDR3nt: TGCGCCAGCAGCCAAGGGGACAGGAGACAACCACAAGAGACCCAGTACTTC
j_gene: TRBJ2-3; v_gene: TRBV9; d_gene: TRBD1; abundance: NA; CDR3aa: CASSQAGTGLTDTQYF; CDR3nt: TGTGCCAGCAGCCAAGCCGGGACAGGACTCACAGATACGCAGTATTTT
j_gene: TRBJ2-1; v_gene: TRBV5-8; d_gene: NA; abundance: NA; CDR3aa: CASSLQGWQFF; CDR3nt: TGTGCCAGCAGTCTCCAGGGGTGGCAGTTCTTC
j_gene: TRBJ1-3; v_gene: TRBV3-1/TRBV3-2; d_gene: NA; abundance: NA; CDR3aa: CASSQRRGDTIYF; CDR3nt: TGTGCCAGCAGCCAACGTCGGGGGGACACCATATATTTT
j_gene: TRBJ2-2; v_gene: TRBV3-1/TRBV3-2; d_gene: NA; abundance: NA; CDR3aa: CASSQVQGHGELFF; CDR3nt: TGTGCCAGCAGCCAAGTTCAGGGTCACGGGGAGCTGTTTTTT
j_gene: TRBJ2-3; v_gene: TRBV27; d_gene: NA; abundance: NA; CDR3aa: CASSQASTDTQYF; CDR3nt: TGTGCCAGCAGTCAAGCTAGCACAGATACGCAGTATTTT
j_gene: TRBJ1-2; v_gene: TRBV7-2; d_gene: NA; abundance: once; CDR3aa: CASSLQGQGYGYTF; CDR3nt: TGTGCCAGCAGCTTACAGGGTCAGGGCTATGGCTACACCTTC
j_gene: TRBJ2-7; v_gene: TRBV18; d_gene: NA; abundance: NA; CDR3aa: CASSPPAGVFEQYF; CDR3nt: TGTGCCAGCTCACCACCCGCAGGGGTGTTCGAGCAGTACTTC
j_gene: TRBJ1-4; v_gene: TRBV10-3; d_gene: NA; abundance: NA; CDR3aa: CAISDGGGEKLFF; CDR3nt: TGTGCCATCAGTGATGGGGGAGGGGAAAAACTGTTTTTT
j_gene: TRBJ1-5; v_gene: TRBV30; d_gene: TRBD1; abundance: NA; CDR3aa: CACTAGQWGNNQPQHF; CDR3nt: TGTGCCTGCACGGCGGGACAGTGGGGAAACAATCAGCCCCAGCATTTT
j_gene: TRBJ1-2; v_gene: TRBV13; d_gene: TRBD1; abundance: NA; CDR3aa: CASSFRGRVIRYTF; CDR3nt: TGTGCCAGCAGCTTCAGGGGGCGCGTGATTCGCTACACCTTC
j_gene: TRBJ1-1; v_gene: TRBV6-1; d_gene: NA; abundance: NA; CDR3aa: CASSDPGEINTEAFF; CDR3nt: TGTGCCAGCAGTGACCCGGGGGAGATCAACACTGAAGCTTTCTTT
j_gene: TRBJ1-3; v_gene: TRBV19; d_gene: NA; abundance: NA; CDR3aa: CASSISLGLSSGNTIYF; CDR3nt: TGTGCCAGTAGTATATCCCTTGGACTGTCCTCTGGAAACACCATATATTTT
j_gene: TRBJ2-1; v_gene: TRBV10-3; d_gene: TRBD2; abundance: NA; CDR3aa: CAISESTSGGAGEQFF; CDR3nt: TGTGCCATCAGTGAGTCTACTAGCGGGGGGGCCGGTGAGCAGTTCTTC
j_gene: TRBJ2-7; v_gene: TRBV4-2; d_gene: NA; abundance: NA; CDR3aa: CASSQEPGAGYEQYF; CDR3nt: TGTGCCAGCAGCCAAGAGCCAGGGGCTGGGTACGAGCAGTACTTC
j_gene: TRBJ2-7; v_gene: TRBV5-1; d_gene: NA; abundance: NA; CDR3aa: CASSLGTSARGDEQYF; CDR3nt: TGCGCCAGCAGCTTGGGTACCTCCGCCAGGGGCGACGAGCAGTACTTC
j_gene: TRBJ2-1; v_gene: TRBV7-3; d_gene: NA; abundance: once; CDR3aa: CASSLSWDSDGEQFF; CDR3nt: TGTGCCAGCAGCTTATCTTGGGACTCCGACGGTGAGCAGTTCTTC
j_gene: TRBJ1-1; v_gene: TRBV5-5; d_gene: NA; abundance: few; CDR3aa: CASSLVSDTEAFF; CDR3nt: TGTGCCAGCAGCTTGGTGTCGGACACTGAAGCTTTCTTT
j_gene: TRBJ2-2; v_gene: TRBV5-1; d_gene: NA; abundance: once; CDR3aa: CASKRDRANTGELFF; CDR3nt: TGCGCCAGCAAGCGAGACCGAGCGAACACCGGGGAGCTGTTTTTT
j_gene: TRBJ2-7; v_gene: TRBV5-4; d_gene: TRBD2; abundance: NA; CDR3aa: CASSLASGGPREQYF; CDR3nt: TGTGCCAGCAGCTTGGCCAGCGGGGGGCCGCGGGAGCAGTACTTC
j_gene: TRBJ1-1; v_gene: TRBV2; d_gene: NA; abundance: NA; CDR3aa: CASKQEGNTEAFF; CDR3nt: TGTGCCAGCAAGCAGGAAGGGAACACTGAAGCTTTCTTT
j_gene: TRBJ2-5; v_gene: TRBV6-5; d_gene: NA; abundance: NA; CDR3aa: CASTPPGPGETQYF; CDR3nt: TGTGCCAGCACCCCCCCGGGCCCAGGGGAGACCCAGTACTTC
j_gene: TRBJ1-5; v_gene: TRBV2; d_gene: TRBD1; abundance: few; CDR3aa: CASSRQGNREPQHF; CDR3nt: TGTGCCAGCAGCCGACAGGGTAACAGGGAGCCCCAGCATTTT
j_gene: TRBJ2-1; v_gene: TRBV7-8; d_gene: TRBD1; abundance: NA; CDR3aa: CASRRQGASYNEQFF; CDR3nt: TGTGCCAGCAGGCGACAGGGGGCATCCTACAATGAGCAGTTCTTC
j_gene: TRBJ1-1; v_gene: TRBV6-1; d_gene: TRBD1; abundance: NA; CDR3aa: CASSERGTPGQEAFF; CDR3nt: TGTGCCAGCAGTGAACGGGGGACCCCGGGACAGGAAGCTTTCTTT
j_gene: TRBJ2-3; v_gene: TRBV7-6; d_gene: NA; abundance: NA; CDR3aa: CASSGPTDTQYF; CDR3nt: TGTGCCAGCAGCGGGCCCACAGATACGCAGTATTTT
j_gene: TRBJ2-3; v_gene: TRBV5-4; d_gene: TRBD2; abundance: NA; CDR3aa: CASSWTSVGTDTQYF; CDR3nt: TGTGCCAGCAGCTGGACTAGCGTAGGGACAGATACGCAGTATTTT
j_gene: TRBJ2-2; v_gene: TRBV27; d_gene: TRBD2; abundance: NA; CDR3aa: CASSSRAGGVRGTGELFF; CDR3nt: TGTGCCAGCAGTTCGCGGGCGGGGGGGGTCCGCGGCACCGGGGAGCTGTTTTTT
j_gene: TRBJ1-1; v_gene: TRBV5-1; d_gene: TRBD1; abundance: NA; CDR3aa: CASSSDRLSAFF; CDR3nt: TGCGCCAGCAGCTCGGACAGGCTTTCTGCTTTCTTT
j_gene: TRBJ2-1; v_gene: TRBV4-1; d_gene: NA; abundance: NA; CDR3aa: CASSRTVTYNEQFF; CDR3nt: TGCGCCAGCAGTCGGACTGTTACCTACAATGAGCAGTTCTTC
j_gene: TRBJ1-6; v_gene: TRBV2; d_gene: NA; abundance: NA; CDR3aa: CASSARSSYNSPLHF; CDR3nt: TGTGCCAGCAGTGCGAGGAGCTCCTATAATTCACCCCTCCACTTT
j_gene: TRBJ2-7; v_gene: TRBV6-1; d_gene: NA; abundance: NA; CDR3aa: CASSEHTGYEQYF; CDR3nt: TGTGCCAGCAGTGAGCACACAGGCTACGAGCAGTACTTC
j_gene: TRBJ1-6; v_gene: TRBV6-6; d_gene: TRBD1; abundance: NA; CDR3aa: CASSSVRGDNSPLHF; CDR3nt: TGTGCCAGCAGTTCTGTCAGGGGGGATAATTCACCCCTCCACTTT
j_gene: TRBJ2-7; v_gene: TRBV13; d_gene: NA; abundance: NA; CDR3aa: CASSRTRVPSSYEQYF; CDR3nt: TGTGCCAGCAGCCGGACTCGGGTCCCGAGCTCCTACGAGCAGTACTTC
j_gene: TRBJ2-2; v_gene: TRBV5-6; d_gene: NA; abundance: NA; CDR3aa: CASSFGVNTGELFF; CDR3nt: TGTGCCAGCAGTTTCGGGGTCAACACCGGGGAGCTGTTTTTT
j_gene: TRBJ2-5; v_gene: TRBV15; d_gene: NA; abundance: NA; CDR3aa: CATRAQGYQETQYF; CDR3nt: TGTGCCACCCGGGCCCAGGGATACCAAGAGACCCAGTACTTC
j_gene: TRBJ2-3; v_gene: TRBV28; d_gene: NA; abundance: NA; CDR3aa: CASSPQGGGTDTQYF; CDR3nt: TGTGCCAGCAGTCCCCAGGGGGGAGGCACAGATACGCAGTATTTT
j_gene: TRBJ1-6; v_gene: TRBV5-1; d_gene: NA; abundance: NA; CDR3aa: CASSLEGDSYNSPLHF; CDR3nt: TGCGCCAGCAGCTTGGAGGGGGACTCCTATAATTCACCCCTCCACTTT
j_gene: TRBJ2-7; v_gene: TRBV4-2; d_gene: NA; abundance: NA; CDR3aa: CASAPRQAGPSEQYF; CDR3nt: TGTGCCAGCGCTCCAAGGCAGGCAGGGCCGAGCGAGCAGTACTTC
j_gene: TRBJ2-2; v_gene: TRBV11-2; d_gene: NA; abundance: NA; CDR3aa: CASSSGGRPGELFF; CDR3nt: TGTGCCAGCAGCTCCGGGGGTAGGCCCGGGGAGCTGTTTTTT
j_gene: TRBJ1-2; v_gene: TRBV2; d_gene: TRBD1; abundance: few; CDR3aa: CASSGPGTGVWRYTF; CDR3nt: TGTGCCAGCTCAGGTCCCGGGACAGGGGTTTGGAGATACACCTTC
j_gene: TRBJ1-2; v_gene: TRBV10-2; d_gene: TRBD1; abundance: few; CDR3aa: CASSEYRTGGANGYTF; CDR3nt: TGCGCCAGCAGTGAATATAGGACAGGGGGCGCAAATGGCTACACCTTC
j_gene: TRBJ2-5; v_gene: TRBV30; d_gene: TRBD2; abundance: NA; CDR3aa: CAWKTSGGASGETQYF; CDR3nt: TGTGCCTGGAAAACTAGCGGGGGGGCCTCAGGGGAGACCCAGTACTTC
j_gene: TRBJ1-2; v_gene: TRBV7-9; d_gene: NA; abundance: few; CDR3aa: CASSPGPLYTF; CDR3nt: TGTGCCAGCAGCCCCGGTCCCTTATACACCTTC